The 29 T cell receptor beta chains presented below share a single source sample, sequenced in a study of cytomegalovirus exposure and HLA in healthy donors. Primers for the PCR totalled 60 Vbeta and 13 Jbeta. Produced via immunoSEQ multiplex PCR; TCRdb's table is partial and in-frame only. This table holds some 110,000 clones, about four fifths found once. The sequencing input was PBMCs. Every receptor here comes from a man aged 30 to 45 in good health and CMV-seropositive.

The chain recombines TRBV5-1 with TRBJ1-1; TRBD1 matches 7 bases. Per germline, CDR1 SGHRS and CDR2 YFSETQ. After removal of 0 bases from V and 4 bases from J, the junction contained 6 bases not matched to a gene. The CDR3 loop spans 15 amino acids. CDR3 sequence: CASSLATGLVTEAFF. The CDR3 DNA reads TGCGCCAGCAGCTTGGCGACAGGGTTGGTCACTGAAGCTTTCTTT.

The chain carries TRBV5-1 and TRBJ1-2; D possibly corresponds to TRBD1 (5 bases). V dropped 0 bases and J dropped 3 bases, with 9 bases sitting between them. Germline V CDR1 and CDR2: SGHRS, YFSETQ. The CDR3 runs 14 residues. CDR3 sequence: CASSLGEGYYGYTF. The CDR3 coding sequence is TGCGCCAGCAGCTTGGGGGAGGGGTACTATGGCTACACCTTC. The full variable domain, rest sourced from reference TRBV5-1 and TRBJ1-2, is KAGVTQTPRYLIKTRGQQVTLSCSPISGHRSVSWYQQTPGQGLQFLFEYFSETQRNKGNFPGRFSGRQFSNSRSEMNVSTLELGDSALYLCASSLGEGYYGYTFGSGTRLTVV.

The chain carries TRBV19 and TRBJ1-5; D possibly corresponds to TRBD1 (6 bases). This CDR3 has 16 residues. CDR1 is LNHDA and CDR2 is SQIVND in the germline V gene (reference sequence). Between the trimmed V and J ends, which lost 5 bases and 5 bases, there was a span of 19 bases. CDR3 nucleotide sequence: TGTGCCAGTAGTTACCATCTCGGACAGCTGGATCAGCCCCAGCATTTT. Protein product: CASSYHLGQLDQPQHF.

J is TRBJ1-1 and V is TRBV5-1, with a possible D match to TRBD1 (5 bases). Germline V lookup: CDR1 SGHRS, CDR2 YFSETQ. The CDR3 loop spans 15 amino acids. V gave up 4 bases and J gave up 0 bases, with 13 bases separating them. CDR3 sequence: CASSPYDRMNTEAFF. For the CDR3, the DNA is TGCGCCAGCAGCCCCTACGACAGAATGAACACTGAAGCTTTCTTT. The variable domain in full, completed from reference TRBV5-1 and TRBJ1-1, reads KAGVTQTPRYLIKTRGQQVTLSCSPISGHRSVSWYQQTPGQGLQFLFEYFSETQRNKGNFPGRFSGRQFSNSRSEMNVSTLELGDSALYLCASSPYDRMNTEAFFGQGTRLTVV.

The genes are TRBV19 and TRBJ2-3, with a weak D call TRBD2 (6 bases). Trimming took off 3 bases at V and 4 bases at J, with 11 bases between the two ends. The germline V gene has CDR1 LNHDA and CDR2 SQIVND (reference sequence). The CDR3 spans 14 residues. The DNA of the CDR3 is TGTGCCAGTAGTATCACCGGGGGTGCAGATACGCAGTATTTT. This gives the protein CASSITGGADTQYF. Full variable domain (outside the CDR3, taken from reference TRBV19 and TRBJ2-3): DGGITQSPKYLFRKEGQNVTLSCEQNLNHDAMYWYRQDPGQGLRLIYYSQIVNDFQKGDIAEGYSVSREKKESFPLTVTSAQKNPTAFYLCASSITGGADTQYFGPGTRLTVL.

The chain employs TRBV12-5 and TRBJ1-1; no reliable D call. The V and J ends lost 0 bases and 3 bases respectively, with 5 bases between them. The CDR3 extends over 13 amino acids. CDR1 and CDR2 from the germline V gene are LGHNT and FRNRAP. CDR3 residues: CASGLVLDTEAFF. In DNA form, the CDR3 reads TGTGCTAGTGGTTTGGTACTCGACACTGAAGCTTTCTTT. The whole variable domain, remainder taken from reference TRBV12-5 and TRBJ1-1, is DARVTQTPRHKVTEMGQEVTMRCQPILGHNTVFWYRQTMMQGLELLAYFRNRAPLDDSGMPKDRFSAEMPDATLATLKIQPSEPRDSAVYFCASGLVLDTEAFFGQGTRLTVV.

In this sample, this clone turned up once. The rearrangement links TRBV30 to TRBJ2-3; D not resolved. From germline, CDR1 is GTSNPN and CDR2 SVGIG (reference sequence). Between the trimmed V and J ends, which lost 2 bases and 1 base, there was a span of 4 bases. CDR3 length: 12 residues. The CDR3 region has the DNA TGTGCCTGGAGTCTTCGCACAGATACGCAGTATTTT. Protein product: CAWSLRTDTQYF.

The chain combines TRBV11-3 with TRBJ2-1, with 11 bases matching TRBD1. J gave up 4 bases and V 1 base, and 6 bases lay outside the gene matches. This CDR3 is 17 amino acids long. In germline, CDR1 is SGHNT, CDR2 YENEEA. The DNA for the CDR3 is TGTGCCAGCAGCTTAGGCACCGGACAGGGGGCTTACAATGAGCAGTTCTTC. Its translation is CASSLGTGQGAYNEQFF.

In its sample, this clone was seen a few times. CDR3 nucleotide sequence: TGTGCCAGCAGCTTATGGGGCACACATAGCAATCAGCCCCAGCATTTT. The encoded protein is CASSLWGTHSNQPQHF. This sequence joins TRBV7-2 and TRBJ1-5, with TRBD1 as a possible D gene (5 bases). This CDR3 is 16 amino acids long. CDR1 is SGHTA, CDR2 FQGNSA, per germline. V dropped 2 bases and J dropped 0 bases, with 11 bases sitting between them.

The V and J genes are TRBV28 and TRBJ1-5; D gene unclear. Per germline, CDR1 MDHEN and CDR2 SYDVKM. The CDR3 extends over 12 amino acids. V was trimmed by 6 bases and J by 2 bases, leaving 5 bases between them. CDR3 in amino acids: CASSYGNQPQHF. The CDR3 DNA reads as TGTGCCAGCAGCTATGGCAATCAGCCCCAGCATTTT.

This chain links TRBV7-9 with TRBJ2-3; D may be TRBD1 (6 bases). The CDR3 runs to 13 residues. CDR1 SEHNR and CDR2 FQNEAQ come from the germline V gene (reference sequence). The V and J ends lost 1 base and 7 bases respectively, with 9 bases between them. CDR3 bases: TGTGCCAGCAGCTTAGGAGGGGGTAATACGCAGTATTTT. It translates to CASSLGGGNTQYF.

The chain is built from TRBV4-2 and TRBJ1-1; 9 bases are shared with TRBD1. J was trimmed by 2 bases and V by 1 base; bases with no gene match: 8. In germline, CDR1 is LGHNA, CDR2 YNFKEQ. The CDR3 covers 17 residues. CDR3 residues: CASSQATPGQGNTEAFF. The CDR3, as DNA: TGTGCCAGCAGCCAAGCTACCCCGGGACAGGGTAACACTGAAGCTTTCTTT.

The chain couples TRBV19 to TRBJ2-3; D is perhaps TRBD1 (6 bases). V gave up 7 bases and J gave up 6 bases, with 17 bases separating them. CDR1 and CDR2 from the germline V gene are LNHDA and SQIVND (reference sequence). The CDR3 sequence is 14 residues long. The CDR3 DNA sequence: TGTGCCAGTAATGTGGGGGCCCGAGCGGATACGCAGTATTTT. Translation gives CASNVGARADTQYF.

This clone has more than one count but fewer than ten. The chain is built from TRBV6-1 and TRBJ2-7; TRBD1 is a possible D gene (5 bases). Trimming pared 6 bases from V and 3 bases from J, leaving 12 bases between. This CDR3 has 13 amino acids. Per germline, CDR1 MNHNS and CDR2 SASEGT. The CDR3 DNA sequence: TGTGCCAGCAGCATCGGCACAGGCTACGAGCAGTACTTC. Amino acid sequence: CASSIGTGYEQYF.

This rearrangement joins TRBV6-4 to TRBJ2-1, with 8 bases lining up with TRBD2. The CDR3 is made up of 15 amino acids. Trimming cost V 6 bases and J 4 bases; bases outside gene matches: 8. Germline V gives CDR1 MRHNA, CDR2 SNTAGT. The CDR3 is CASSVLSGGYNEQFF. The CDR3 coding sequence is TGTGCCAGCAGCGTCCTGAGCGGGGGATACAATGAGCAGTTCTTC.

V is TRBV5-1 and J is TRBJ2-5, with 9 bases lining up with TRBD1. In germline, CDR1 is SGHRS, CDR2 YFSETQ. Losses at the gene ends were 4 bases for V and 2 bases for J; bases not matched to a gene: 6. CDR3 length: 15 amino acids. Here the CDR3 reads CASSRRTGAQETQYF. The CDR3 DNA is TGCGCCAGCAGCCGAAGGACAGGGGCACAAGAGACCCAGTACTTC.

CDR3 sequence: CASSPWGQRSYNEQFF. CDR3 DNA: TGTGCCAGCAGCCCCTGGGGACAGCGGTCCTACAATGAGCAGTTCTTC. This sequence joins TRBV5-4 and TRBJ2-1, with TRBD1 matching 7 bases. CDR1 and CDR2 (germline): SGHNT, YYREEE (reference sequence). The CDR3 totals 16 residues. The J segment lost 1 base and the V segment lost 4 bases, leaving 8 bases of the junction unmatched. Together with reference TRBV5-4 and TRBJ2-1, the CDR3 gives the full variable domain: ETGVTQSPTHLIKTRGQQVTLRCSSQSGHNTVSWYQQALGQGPQFIFQYYREEENGRGNFPPRFSGLQFPNYSSELNVNALELDDSALYLCASSPWGQRSYNEQFFGPGTRLTVL.

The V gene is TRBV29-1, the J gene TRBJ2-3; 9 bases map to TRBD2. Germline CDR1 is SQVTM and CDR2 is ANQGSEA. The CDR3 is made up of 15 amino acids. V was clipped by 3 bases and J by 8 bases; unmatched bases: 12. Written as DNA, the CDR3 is TGCAGCGTTGACACGGCTAGCGGGGCTCTAGCTACGCAGTATTTT. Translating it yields CSVDTASGALATQYF.

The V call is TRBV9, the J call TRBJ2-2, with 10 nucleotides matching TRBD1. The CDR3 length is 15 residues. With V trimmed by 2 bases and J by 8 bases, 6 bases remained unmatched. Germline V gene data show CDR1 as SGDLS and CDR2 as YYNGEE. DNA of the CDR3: TGTGCCAGCAGCGTTGGACAGGGGGAGATAGGGGAGCTGTTTTTT. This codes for CASSVGQGEIGELFF.

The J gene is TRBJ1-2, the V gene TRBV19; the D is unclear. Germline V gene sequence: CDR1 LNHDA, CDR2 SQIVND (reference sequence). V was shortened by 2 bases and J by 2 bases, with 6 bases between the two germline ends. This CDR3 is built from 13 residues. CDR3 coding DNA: TGTGCCAGTAGTATATCAGGAAACTATGGCTACACCTTC. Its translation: CASSISGNYGYTF.

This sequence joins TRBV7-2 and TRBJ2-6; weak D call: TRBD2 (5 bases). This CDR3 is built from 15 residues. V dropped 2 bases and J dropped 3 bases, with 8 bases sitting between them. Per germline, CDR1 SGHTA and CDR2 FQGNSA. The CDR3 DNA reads TGTGCCAGCAGCTTACGGGGTCTTGGGGCCAACGTCCTGACTTTC. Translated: CASSLRGLGANVLTF. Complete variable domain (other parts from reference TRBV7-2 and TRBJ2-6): GAGVSQSPSNKVTEKGKDVELRCDPISGHTALYWYRQSLGQGLEFLIYFQGNSAPDKSGLPSDRFSAERTGGSVSTLTIQRTQQEDSAVYLCASSLRGLGANVLTFGAGSRLTVL.

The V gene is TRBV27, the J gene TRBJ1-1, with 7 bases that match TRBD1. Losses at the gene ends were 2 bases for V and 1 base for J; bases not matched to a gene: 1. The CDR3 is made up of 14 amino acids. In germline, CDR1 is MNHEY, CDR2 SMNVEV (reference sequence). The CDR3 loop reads CASSLTGANTEAFF. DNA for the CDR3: TGTGCCAGCAGTTTAACAGGGGCGAACACTGAAGCTTTCTTT.

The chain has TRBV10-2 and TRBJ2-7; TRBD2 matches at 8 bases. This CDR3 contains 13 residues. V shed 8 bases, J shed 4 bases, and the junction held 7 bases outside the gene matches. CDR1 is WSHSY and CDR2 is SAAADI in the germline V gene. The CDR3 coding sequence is TGCGCCAGCGGTCCGGGGGGGTCTTACGAGCAGTACTTC. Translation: CASGPGGSYEQYF.

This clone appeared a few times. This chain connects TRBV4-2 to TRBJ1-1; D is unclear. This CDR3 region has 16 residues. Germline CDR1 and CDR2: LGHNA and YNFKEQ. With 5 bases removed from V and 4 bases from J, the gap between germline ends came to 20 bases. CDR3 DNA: TGTGCCAGCAGCGATAGCGGAGCCGGACTGATCACTGAAGCTTTCTTT. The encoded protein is CASSDSGAGLITEAFF.

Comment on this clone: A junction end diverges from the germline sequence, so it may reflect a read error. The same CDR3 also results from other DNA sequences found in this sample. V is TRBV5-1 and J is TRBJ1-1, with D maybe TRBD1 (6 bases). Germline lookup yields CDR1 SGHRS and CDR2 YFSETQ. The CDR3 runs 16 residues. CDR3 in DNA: TGCGCCAGTAGCTTGGCCGCGGGGGCGGGAAACACTGAAGCTTTCTTT. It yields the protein CASSLAAGAGNTEAFF. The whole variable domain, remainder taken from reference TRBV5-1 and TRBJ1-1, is KAGVTQTPRYLIKTRGQQVTLSCSPISGHRSVSWYQQTPGQGLQFLFEYFSETQRNKGNFPGRFSGRQFSNSRSEMNVSTLELGDSALYLCASSLAAGAGNTEAFFGQGTRLTVV.

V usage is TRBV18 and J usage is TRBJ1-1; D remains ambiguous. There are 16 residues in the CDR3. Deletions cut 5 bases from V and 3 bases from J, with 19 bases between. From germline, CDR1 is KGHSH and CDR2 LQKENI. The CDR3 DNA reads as TGTGCCAGCTCAGCTACAGTTTTGGAGGCTTACACTGAAGCTTTCTTT. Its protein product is CASSATVLEAYTEAFF.

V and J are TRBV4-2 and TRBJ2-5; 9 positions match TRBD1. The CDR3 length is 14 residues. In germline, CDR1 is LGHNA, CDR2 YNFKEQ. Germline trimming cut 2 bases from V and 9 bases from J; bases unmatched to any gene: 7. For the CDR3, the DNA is TGTGCCAGCAGCCAACGGACAGGGGATGCGTCCCAGTACTTC. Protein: CASSQRTGDASQYF.

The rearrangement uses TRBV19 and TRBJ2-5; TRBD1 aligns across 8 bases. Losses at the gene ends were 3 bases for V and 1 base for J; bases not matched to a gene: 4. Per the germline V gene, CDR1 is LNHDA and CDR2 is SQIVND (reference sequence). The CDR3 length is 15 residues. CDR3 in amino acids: CASSIGDRSQETQYF. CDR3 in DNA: TGTGCCAGTAGTATTGGGGACAGGAGCCAAGAGACCCAGTACTTC.

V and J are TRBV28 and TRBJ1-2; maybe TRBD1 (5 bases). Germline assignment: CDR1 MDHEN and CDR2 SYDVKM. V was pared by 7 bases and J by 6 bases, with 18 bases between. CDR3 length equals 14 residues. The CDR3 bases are TGTGCCAGCATCCCTCAACAGGAGGGGCATGGCTACACCTTC. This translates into CASIPQQEGHGYTF.